These 19 T cell receptor beta chains share one sample of origin, sequenced in a study of identical twins. TCRdb reprocessed the 5' RACE reads via MiXCR and lists one record per CDR3 protein. The sample consists of approximately 600,000 distinct CDR3 sequences, less than 9% of them appearing once. The same sample was also used in a study of yellow fever vaccine responses in identical twins.

Sequencing used PBMCs. The source of these receptors is a woman aged 18-30 years in good health.

This clonotype has a count of ten or more. This chain uses TRBV7-2 with TRBJ1-5, with TRBD1 matching over 9 bases. There are 14 residues in the CDR3. Germline trimming cut 4 bases from V and 5 bases from J; bases unmatched to any gene: 3. CDR1 and CDR2 from the germline V gene are SGHTA and FQGNSA. CDR3 in amino acids: CASSSGQGYQPQHF. DNA for the CDR3: TGTGCCAGCAGCTCGGGACAGGGTTATCAGCCCCAGCATTTT.

With regard to this clonotype: An end of the junction does not agree with germline; a read error may underlie this. J is TRBJ2-3 and V is TRBV24-1, with D possibly being TRBD1 (6 bases). The CDR3 contains 14 residues. Germline CDR1 KGHDR, CDR2 SFDVKD. CDR3 in amino acids: CDTSGSGVRNTQYF. For the CDR3, the DNA is TGTGACACCAGTGGGTCAGGGGTCCGTAATACGCAGTATTTT.

This clonotype appeared a few times. The rearrangement uses TRBV3-1 and TRBJ2-2; the match to TRBD2 covers 9 bases. CDR3 size: 18 residues. Germline trimming cut 0 bases from V and 4 bases from J; bases unmatched to any gene: 9. CDR1 and CDR2 from the germline V gene are LGHDT and YNNKEL (reference sequence). DNA of the CDR3: TGTGCCAGCAGCCAAGATCTTATGGCGGGGGGGGTCACCGGGGAGCTGTTTTTT. It is translated as CASSQDLMAGGVTGELFF.

The chain has TRBV20-1 and TRBJ2-1; 7 bases are shared with TRBD2. Germline V gene lookup returns CDR1 DFQATT and CDR2 SNEGSKA (reference sequence). This CDR3 comprises 14 residues. V lost 5 bases and J lost 1; bases outside the gene matches: 5. The CDR3 nucleotides are TGCAGTGCTGATTTTAGCGGGTCCTACAATGAGCAGTTCTTC. Residues: CSADFSGSYNEQFF.

The chain is built from TRBV9 and TRBJ2-1; D perhaps matches TRBD2 (6 bases). Germline assignment: CDR1 SGDLS and CDR2 YYNGEE. The CDR3 totals 15 residues. V lost 0 bases, J lost 6 bases, and 13 bases lay in between. The CDR3 nucleotides are TGTGCCAGCAGCGTAGGTCCGGGACTTTTCAATGAGCAGTTCTTC. It codes for CASSVGPGLFNEQFF.

This clonotype has a handful of counts. The chain has TRBV4-1 and TRBJ1-6; D is possibly TRBD1 (6 bases). The CDR3 has 16 amino acids. Germline CDR1 MGHRA, CDR2 YSYEKL. With 5 bases removed from V and 8 bases from J, the gap between germline ends came to 19 bases. CDR3 DNA: TGCGCCAGCAGCGGACGGACAGCCCGCGTGGATTCACCCCTCCACTTT. Translated: CASSGRTARVDSPLHF.

The chain employs TRBV20-1 and TRBJ1-2; unclear D gene. Germline CDR1 and CDR2: DFQATT and SNEGSKA (reference sequence). V dropped 4 bases and J dropped 6 bases, with 15 bases sitting between them. This CDR3 is built from 13 residues. The CDR3 region is CSANDLGPNGYTF. CDR3 in DNA: TGCAGTGCTAATGACCTCGGGCCGAATGGCTACACCTTC.

This clonotype was picked up a small number of times. The V gene is TRBV14, the J gene TRBJ2-1; a possible D gene is TRBD1 (6 bases). Per germline, CDR1 SGHDN and CDR2 FVKESK. CDR3 length: 13 amino acids. Between the trimmed V and J ends, which lost 6 bases and 14 bases, there was a span of 20 bases. The CDR3, as DNA: TGTGCCAGCAGTCATCTCCCAACAGGGATTGAGTTCTTC. This gives the protein CASSHLPTGIEFF.

This clonotype was counted ten times or more. The V and J genes are TRBV27 and TRBJ1-1, with a weak D call TRBD1 (6 bases). The CDR3 contains 14 residues. Germline V gene lookup returns CDR1 MNHEY and CDR2 SMNVEV (reference sequence). Between the trimmed V and J ends, which lost 6 bases and 5 bases, there was a span of 16 bases. The CDR3 spells CASRKTGYGTEAFF. In DNA form, the CDR3 reads TGTGCCAGCAGGAAGACAGGCTATGGAACTGAAGCTTTCTTT.

This sequence joins TRBV6-5 and TRBJ2-7; 8 nucleotides match TRBD1. J lost 1 base, V lost 4 bases, and 9 bases had no gene match. Germline V CDR1 and CDR2: MNHEY, SVGAGI. The CDR3 sequence is 16 residues long. For the CDR3, the DNA is TGTGCCAGCAGTTGGTTCGGGACAGGATCATCCTACGAGCAGTACTTC. Protein product: CASSWFGTGSSYEQYF.

This clonotype was seen more than once but under ten times. CDR3 bases: TGTGCCAGTAGTATCTCAGGACGAAACACCGGGGAGCTGTTTTTT. It yields the protein CASSISGRNTGELFF. V usage is TRBV19 and J usage is TRBJ2-2; D unclear. The CDR3 loop spans 15 amino acids. V gave up 3 bases and J gave up 2 bases, with 10 bases separating them. In germline, CDR1 is LNHDA, CDR2 SQIVND (reference sequence).

This clonotype was detected many times. The gene calls are TRBV5-1 and TRBJ2-7, with 7 positions matching TRBD2. With V trimmed by 1 base and J by 2 bases, 6 bases remained unmatched. Germline V gives CDR1 SGHRS, CDR2 YFSETQ. The CDR3 runs 15 residues. CDR3 sequence (DNA): TGCGCCAGCAGCTTGCGGGGGACTATCCCCTACGAGCAGTACTTC. It yields the protein CASSLRGTIPYEQYF.

The chain uses TRBV5-1 and TRBJ1-1, with 10 positions matching TRBD1. The CDR3 is 15 amino acids. V shed 0 bases and J 1 base; nucleotides not matched to a gene: 0. Germline V gives CDR1 SGHRS, CDR2 YFSETQ. CDR3 residues: CASSLGDRGNTEAFF. The CDR3 DNA reads TGCGCCAGCAGCTTGGGGGACAGGGGGAACACTGAAGCTTTCTTT.

CDR3 in amino acids: CASSESMLSTDTQYF. The CDR3 DNA is TGTGCCAGCAGTGAATCGATGCTAAGCACAGATACGCAGTATTTT. The V call is TRBV2, the J call TRBJ2-3; D is unclear. CDR1 is SNHLY, CDR2 FYNNEI, per germline. Trimming took 2 bases from V and 0 from J, leaving 9 bases between them. This CDR3 has 15 amino acids.

This clonotype has a count of ten or more. The gene calls are TRBV11-2 and TRBJ2-4, with 7 positions matching TRBD2. In germline, CDR1 is SGHAT, CDR2 FQNNGV. J lost 3 bases, V lost 3 bases, and 5 bases had no gene match. CDR3 length: 15 residues. CDR3 nucleotides: TGTGCCAGCAGCTTCCCTCCGGGAGGCAAAAACATTCAGTACTTC. Translated, it gives CASSFPPGGKNIQYF.

This clonotype came up many times. The V call is TRBV9, the J call TRBJ1-5; D gene unclear. Germline loops: CDR1 SGDLS, CDR2 YYNGEE. V gave up 0 bases and J gave up 7 bases, with 11 bases separating them. The CDR3 length is 14 residues. The CDR3 spells CASSVGEGRQPQHF. CDR3 coding DNA: TGTGCCAGCAGCGTAGGGGAAGGGAGGCAGCCCCAGCATTTT. The full variable domain, its missing parts supplied by reference TRBV9 and TRBJ1-5, is DSGVTQTPKHLITATGQRVTLRCSPRSGDLSVYWYQQSLDQGLQFLIQYYNGEERAKGNILERFSAQQFPDLHSELNLSSLELGDSALYFCASSVGEGRQPQHFGDGTRLSIL.

V and J are TRBV12-3 or TRBV12-4 and TRBJ2-7; 10 bases are shared with TRBD2. The CDR3 is 14 residues long. V lost 3 bases, J lost 5 bases, and 4 bases stayed unmatched. The CDR3 protein is CASSFRLAGDEQYF. In DNA, the CDR3 is TGTGCCAGCAGTTTTCGACTAGCGGGCGACGAGCAGTACTTC.

This rearrangement joins TRBV18 to TRBJ2-1, with 9 bases identical to TRBD2. Unmatched junction bases numbered 12, after V lost 1 base and J lost 8 bases. The V gene's germline CDR1 is KGHSH and CDR2 LQKENI. The length of the CDR3 is 17 residues. CDR3 region: CASSPRAGGPDDHEQFF. For the CDR3, the DNA is TGTGCCAGCTCACCACGGGCGGGAGGGCCGGATGACCATGAGCAGTTCTTC.

There are a few counts of this clonotype. The V and J genes are TRBV6-1 and TRBJ1-2; 11 nucleotides agree with TRBD1. The V gene's germline CDR1 is MNHNS and CDR2 SASEGT. The junction had 3 bases not matched to a gene; V was cut back by 4 bases and J by 2 bases. This CDR3 region has 15 residues. The CDR3 bases are TGTGCCAGCAGTGCGCGGACAGGGGGCAACTATGGCTACACCTTC. Residues: CASSARTGGNYGYTF.